The 20 T cell receptor beta chains presented below share a single source sample, sequenced in a study of shared clonotypes between healthy human individuals. The method was immunoSEQ multiplex PCR; TCRdb's version includes in-frame clones alone and lacks a portion of them. The data show some 1.4 million clones, more than 95% seen once. Sequenced material: naive CD4+ T cells sorted from blood. Stated subset: CD45RA+ positively selected. The receptor source for this set is a man aged 25-45 years in good health.

V usage is TRBV5-8 and J usage is TRBJ1-5; tentatively, D is TRBD1 (6 bases). The CDR3 totals 15 residues. CDR1 and CDR2 from the germline V gene are SGHTS and YDEGEE. Trimming removed 0 bases from V and 8 bases from J, with 15 bases in between. The CDR3 DNA is TGTGCCAGCAGCTTGGTGGGCAGGGGAGTTAAGCCCCAGCATTTT. Encoded protein: CASSLVGRGVKPQHF.

The chain employs TRBV18 and TRBJ2-3; TRBD1 or TRBD2 may be the D gene (5 bases each). Trimming stripped 2 bases from V and 3 bases from J, with 12 bases between. The germline V gene encodes CDR1 KGHSH and CDR2 LQKENI. This CDR3 spans 15 amino acids. The CDR3: CASSPTPGTTDTQYF. Written as DNA, the CDR3 is TGTGCCAGCTCACCAACCCCTGGGACGACAGATACGCAGTATTTT.

The rearrangement links TRBV7-9 to TRBJ2-5; tentative D call: TRBD2 (6 bases). The CDR3 covers 14 residues. Germline V gene sequence: CDR1 SEHNR, CDR2 FQNEAQ (reference sequence). Trimming took off 8 bases at V and 5 bases at J, with 18 bases between the two ends. The CDR3 is CASHTGGRRETQYF. CDR3 in DNA: TGTGCCAGCCACACAGGAGGGAGACGGGAGACCCAGTACTTC.

The J gene is TRBJ1-3, the V gene TRBV19; 7 positions match TRBD1. CDR1 and CDR2 (germline): LNHDA, SQIVND (reference sequence). V trimming: 4 bases; J trimming: 2 bases; junction bases outside the gene matches: 11. The CDR3 spans 17 residues. The CDR3 DNA reads as TGTGCCAGTAGTACACTGGATACAGGGGCAACTGGAAACACCATATATTTT. This codes for CASSTLDTGATGNTIYF.

The chain recombines TRBV2 with TRBJ2-6, with D possibly TRBD1 on 6 matching bases. V was cut by 5 bases and J by 0 bases, with 20 bases left in between. Germline values: CDR1 SNHLY, CDR2 FYNNEI. There are 19 residues in the CDR3. The DNA for the CDR3 is TGTGCCAGCAGTTCCCCGAGGCAGCAGGGGAGCTCTGGGGCCAACGTCCTGACTTTC. It specifies CASSSPRQQGSSGANVLTF.

This rearrangement joins TRBV11-2 to TRBJ1-3; no reliable D call. The germline V gene has CDR1 SGHAT and CDR2 FQNNGV. The V and J ends lost 5 bases and 4 bases respectively, with 12 bases between them. This CDR3 has 14 residues. Here the CDR3 reads CASSLMMGGNTIYF. CDR3 sequence (DNA): TGTGCCAGCAGCCTTATGATGGGAGGAAACACCATATATTTT.

The rearrangement joins TRBV5-6 to TRBJ2-1, with D unresolved. The CDR3 has 15 amino acids. Between the trimmed V and J ends, which lost 1 base and 0 bases, there was a span of 8 bases. CDR1 and CDR2 (germline): SGHDT, YYEEEE. The DNA of the CDR3 is TGTGCCAGCAGCTTGAGGCGTAGCTCCTACAATGAGCAGTTCTTC. Translating it yields CASSLRRSSYNEQFF.

The J gene is TRBJ1-2, the V gene TRBV19; D perhaps matches TRBD1 (5 bases). Germline CDR1 LNHDA, CDR2 SQIVND (reference sequence). CDR3 size: 14 residues. Trimming pared 6 bases from V and 9 bases from J, leaving 20 bases between. CDR3 coding DNA: TGTGCCAGTAGCATTTACCCGCAGCAGGGCCGCTACACCTTC. This gives the protein CASSIYPQQGRYTF.

In nucleotides, the CDR3 is TGCAGCGGACTAGCAACGTCGGATACGCAGTATTTT. Amino acids: CSGLATSDTQYF. The chain uses TRBV29-1 and TRBJ2-3; TRBD2 matches at 7 bases. Losses at the gene ends were 7 bases for V and 6 bases for J; bases not matched to a gene: 7. Germline assignment: CDR1 SQVTM and CDR2 ANQGSEA. This CDR3 has 12 amino acids.

The chain employs TRBV11-2 and TRBJ2-5; 10 positions match TRBD1. This CDR3 spans 15 amino acids. Unmatched junction bases numbered 4, after V lost 1 base and J lost 5 bases. Looked up from germline, CDR1 is SGHAT and CDR2 is FQNNGV. The CDR3 coding sequence is TGTGCCAGCAGCTTAGTAGACAGGGGGCACGAGACCCAGTACTTC. Translation: CASSLVDRGHETQYF.

The rearrangement links TRBV7-9 to TRBJ1-4; TRBD1 matches 7 bases. There are 17 residues in the CDR3. V was pared by 5 bases and J by 1 base, with 10 bases of the junction left unmatched. CDR1 and CDR2 (germline): SEHNR, FQNEAQ (reference sequence). This chain's CDR3 is CASSRNRGIVTNEKLFF. Here the CDR3 DNA reads TGTGCCAGCAGCCGTAACAGGGGTATCGTAACTAATGAAAAACTGTTTTTT. Filled out from reference TRBV7-9 and TRBJ1-4, the complete variable domain reads DTGVSQNPRHKITKRGQNVTFRCDPISEHNRLYWYRQTLGQGPEFLTYFQNEAQLEKSRLLSDRFSAERPKGSFSTLEIQRTEQGDSAMYLCASSRNRGIVTNEKLFFGSGTQLSVL.

The chain has TRBV13 and TRBJ2-7; D perhaps matches TRBD2 (5 bases). Trimming cost V 6 bases and J 7 bases, with 16 bases left between them. This CDR3 contains 13 residues. From germline, CDR1 is PRHDT and CDR2 FYEKMQ (reference sequence). Written as DNA, the CDR3 is TGTGCCAGCAGTGGGTACCCAAGGAGGGAGCAGTACTTC. Its protein product is CASSGYPRREQYF.

CDR3: CASSSKTGDGETQYF. CDR3 coding DNA: TGTGCCAGCAGTTCTAAGACAGGGGATGGGGAGACCCAGTACTTC. This chain joins TRBV5-4 and TRBJ2-5, with 8 bases aligning to TRBD1. Germline V gives CDR1 SGHNT, CDR2 YYREEE (reference sequence). The CDR3 is made up of 15 amino acids. V gave up 5 bases and J gave up 5 bases; unmatched junction bases: 11.

This chain links TRBV15 with TRBJ2-7; possibly TRBD1 for D (5 bases). Germline values: CDR1 LNHNV, CDR2 YYDKDF (reference sequence). CDR3 length equals 14 residues. Deletions cut 3 bases from V and 6 bases from J, with 15 bases between. The CDR3 DNA sequence: TGTGCCACCAGCAGCATTACAGGAGCCGGCGAGCAGTACTTC. Translating gives CATSSITGAGEQYF.

The chain recombines TRBV28 with TRBJ1-4, with D perhaps matching TRBD1 (5 bases). V lost 6 bases, J lost 7 bases, and 15 bases lay in between. Germline V lookup: CDR1 MDHEN, CDR2 SYDVKM. The CDR3 has 14 amino acids. The CDR3 DNA reads as TGTGCCAGCAGGGGGTGGGGGAAAGTTGAAAAACTGTTTTTT. Residues: CASRGWGKVEKLFF.

The chain links TRBV5-4 to TRBJ2-3; no definite D call. There are 13 residues in the CDR3. Trimming cost V 0 bases and J 5 bases, with 7 bases left between them. Germline loops: CDR1 SGHNT, CDR2 YYREEE (reference sequence). CDR3 in amino acids: CASSLGYRDTQYF. CDR3 sequence (DNA): TGTGCCAGCAGCTTGGGATATAGAGATACGCAGTATTTT. The full variable domain, its missing parts supplied by reference TRBV5-4 and TRBJ2-3, is ETGVTQSPTHLIKTRGQQVTLRCSSQSGHNTVSWYQQALGQGPQFIFQYYREEENGRGNFPPRFSGLQFPNYSSELNVNALELDDSALYLCASSLGYRDTQYFGPGTRLTVL.

This sequence joins TRBV7-8 and TRBJ2-4, with D possibly called TRBD1 or TRBD2 (5 bases each). CDR1 is SGHVS and CDR2 is FQNEAQ in the germline V gene. This CDR3 is built from 17 residues. V was shortened by 1 base and J by 0 bases, with 13 bases between the two germline ends. The CDR3: CASSLVSGTLAKNIQYF. The CDR3 DNA reads as TGTGCCAGCAGCTTAGTTTCAGGGACCCTAGCCAAAAACATTCAGTACTTC.

The chain has TRBV28 and TRBJ2-5; 9 bases line up with TRBD2. The CDR3 runs to 14 residues. Germline assignment: CDR1 MDHEN and CDR2 SYDVKM. The junction had 10 bases not matched to a gene; V was cut back by 9 bases and J by 5 bases. The CDR3 loop is CASVPSGTRETQYF. As DNA, the CDR3 is TGTGCCAGTGTTCCTAGCGGGACCCGGGAGACCCAGTACTTC.

The V and J genes are TRBV7-9 and TRBJ1-1; 10 positions match TRBD1. This CDR3 spans 15 amino acids. Germline V lookup: CDR1 SEHNR, CDR2 FQNEAQ (reference sequence). With 4 bases clipped from V and 7 bases from J, the junction kept 9 bases outside the gene matches. The CDR3 sequence is CASSSLDRGRIEAFF. The CDR3 coding sequence is TGTGCCAGCAGCTCGCTCGACAGGGGGCGTATTGAAGCTTTCTTT.

CDR3 in amino acids: CAVNRGGGLTDTQYF. The CDR3 DNA reads TGTGCCGTGAATAGGGGAGGGGGGCTTACGGATACGCAGTATTTT. This chain links TRBV30 with TRBJ2-3, with a weak D call TRBD2 (7 bases). V was clipped by 8 bases and J by 6 bases, with 24 bases between them. Germline CDR1 and CDR2: GTSNPN and SVGIG (reference sequence). The CDR3 is 15 residues long.